This T cell receptor beta chain emerged from a study of shared clonotypes between healthy human individuals. Study background: Per donor, three plates held CD4 naive cells, three held CD4 memory, two held CD8 naive and one held CD8 memory.

Study-level findings and limits: Although depth was large, rarefaction showed that sequencing of the sorted subsets was incomplete.

For this clone: Its antigen is unidentified.

The CDR3 covers 16 residues. V trimming: 6 bases; J trimming: 5 bases; junction bases outside the gene matches: 14. Per germline, CDR1 SGHRS and CDR2 YFSETQ. Genomic DNA (from each subset) was split evenly across several immunoSEQ plates. This table comes from immunoSEQ multiplex PCR, and its TCRdb copy is limited to in-frame clones, with some not included. The table lists about 2.4 million clones, 90% to 95% of them singletons. The sequence derives from a man aged 18 to 35 in good health. Some clones in this sample may be carry-over from other donors' samples. Sequencing was performed on naive CD4+ T cells from PBMCs. Subset defined: CD45RA+ positively selected. J is TRBJ2-5 and V is TRBV5-1, with 9 positions matching TRBD2. The CDR3 here is CASKPASGVGLETQYF. In DNA form, the CDR3 reads TGCGCCAGCAAACCGGCTAGCGGGGTCGGGCTGGAGACCCAGTACTTC.